Listed below are T cell receptor beta chains from one sample, sequenced in a study of blood T cell repertoires in COVID-19. TCRdb's copy holds only in-frame clones and misses some; the assay was immunoSEQ multiplex PCR. Of fewer than 500,000 clones in the sample, around nine tenths are singletons; the top ten hold more than 0.85%. The specimen sequenced was PBMCs or T cells enriched from blood (not recorded which). Receptors originate from a woman aged 30 to 39 with acute COVID-19. Both conserved end residues are part of each CDR3. Each record gives: D gene, clone size, J gene, V gene, CDR3 protein, CDR3 DNA. D genes are given only for firm matches. Clone size appears in some rows only: once, few, many, or a class for an expanded clone.

TRBD2,-,TRBJ2-2,TRBV30,CAWSSPREGTGELFF,TGTGCCTGGAGTTCGCCCCGGGAGGGGACCGGGGAGCTGTTTTTT
TRBD2,-,TRBJ2-3,TRBV7-9,CASSSPFLRGGPDTQYF,TGTGCCAGCAGCTCCCCTTTCTTGCGGGGGGGGCCAGATACGCAGTATTTT
TRBD1,once,TRBJ1-2,TRBV30,CAWSVSTGHGYTF,TGTGCCTGGAGTGTGTCGACAGGGCATGGCTACACCTTC
-,-,TRBJ1-1,TRBV18,CASFSGVWTEAFF,TGTGCCAGCTTTTCAGGGGTTTGGACTGAAGCTTTCTTT
-,-,TRBJ1-4,TRBV4-1,CASSQDRVAPRNLFF,TGCGCCAGCAGCCAAGATCGGGTGGCACCCCGTAACCTGTTTTTT
-,-,TRBJ1-6,TRBV5-6,CASCDSHYNSPLHF,TGTGCCAGCTGCGACAGCCATTATAATTCACCCCTCCACTTT
TRBD1,-,TRBJ1-1,TRBV5-6,CASSELDRAQTEAFF,TGTGCCAGCAGCGAGCTGGACAGGGCCCAGACTGAAGCTTTCTTT
TRBD1,-,TRBJ2-7,TRBV6-2/TRBV6-3,CASSYGGLRDRGLYEQYF,TGTGCCAGCAGTTATGGTGGTTTGAGGGACAGGGGGCTTTACGAGCAGTACTTC
-,-,TRBJ2-3,TRBV7-8,CASSFISDTQYF,TGTGCCAGCAGCTTCATTTCAGATACGCAGTATTTT
-,-,TRBJ2-1,TRBV6-5,CASSLAGRYEQFF,TGTGCCAGCAGTTTGGCGGGGAGGTATGAGCAGTTCTTC
TRBD2,-,TRBJ2-2,TRBV3-1/TRBV3-2,CASSQENPWTSGYGELFF,TGTGCCAGCAGCCAAGAGAATCCTTGGACTAGCGGCTACGGGGAGCTGTTTTTT
-,-,TRBJ1-4,TRBV5-1,CASSLAGAANEKLFF,TGCGCCAGCAGCCTGGCAGGGGCGGCTAATGAAAAACTGTTTTTT
-,-,TRBJ1-2,TRBV19,CASSPTVGYGYTF,TGTGCCAGTAGTCCCACAGTGGGCTATGGCTACACCTTC
TRBD2,-,TRBJ2-1,TRBV7-2,CASSLRGGLGNNEQFF,TGTGCCAGCAGCCTACGGGGGGGCCTTGGGAACAATGAGCAGTTCTTC
TRBD1,-,TRBJ1-6,TRBV6-5,CASSVARQGASPLHF,TGTGCCAGCAGCGTCGCTCGGCAGGGGGCCTCACCCCTCCACTTT
-,-,TRBJ1-4,TRBV3-1/TRBV3-2,CASSQEAGQNEKLFF,TGTGCCAGCAGCCAAGAGGCTGGACAGAATGAAAAACTGTTTTTT
-,-,TRBJ1-1,TRBV6-5,CASGNRVNTEAFF,TGTGCCAGCGGCAACAGGGTGAACACTGAAGCTTTCTTT
-,-,TRBJ2-7,TRBV4-1,CASSQEYREGTYEQYF,TGCGCCAGCAGCCAAGAATACCGAGAGGGCACCTACGAGCAGTACTTC
-,-,TRBJ1-1,TRBV7-2,CASSLQAGNTEAFF,TGTGCCAGCAGCCTTCAGGCGGGGAACACTGAAGCTTTCTTT